A single sample gave rise to the 21 T cell receptor beta chains below, sequenced in a study of Tregs in tolerant kidney transplant recipients. No antigen has been identified for these receptors. Profiled with immunoSEQ multiplex PCR; TCRdb holds only in-frame clones, not every one. The sample holds 15,000 to 20,000 clones, 61% seen once. The sample consisted of Tregs from blood cultured with allogeneic cells. The receptors were sampled from a human donor in good health.

V and J are TRBV6-6 and TRBJ2-7; D unresolved. The CDR3 is 14 residues long. Germline V gene data show CDR1 as MNHNY and CDR2 as SVGAGI (reference sequence). V was cut by 5 bases and J by 0 bases, with 11 bases left in between. The CDR3: CASSTFISSYEQYF. The CDR3 DNA reads as TGTGCCAGCAGTACTTTTATCTCCTCCTACGAGCAGTACTTC.

The chain employs TRBV2 and TRBJ2-5, with D uncertain. The germline V gene encodes CDR1 SNHLY and CDR2 FYNNEI. V was pared by 8 bases and J by 1 base, with 14 bases between. This CDR3 has 14 amino acids. The CDR3 reads CASPGLSGQETQYF. CDR3 nucleotide sequence: TGTGCCAGCCCGGGCCTGTCGGGCCAAGAGACCCAGTACTTC.

This clone was observed a few times. The chain joins TRBV10-3 to TRBJ1-2; maybe TRBD1 (5 bases). The CDR3 has 13 residues. Germline V CDR1 and CDR2: ENHRY, SYGVKD. Trimming shortened V by 6 bases and J by 6 bases, and 14 bases separated the two germline ends. CDR3 sequence: CAIRGAGGNGYTF. CDR3 bases: TGTGCCATCAGGGGAGCCGGGGGTAATGGCTACACCTTC.

This clone was seen just once. The chain combines TRBV19 with TRBJ1-2; a possible D gene is TRBD1 (5 bases). CDR1 is LNHDA, CDR2 SQIVND, per germline (reference sequence). There are 12 residues in the CDR3. V gave up 5 bases and J gave up 3 bases, with 7 bases separating them. The chain's CDR3 is CASSLQDYGYTF. For the CDR3, the DNA is TGTGCCAGTAGTTTACAGGACTATGGCTACACCTTC.

The V and J genes are TRBV12-5 and TRBJ1-5; D might be TRBD1 (5 bases). This CDR3 spans 17 amino acids. Trimming pared 0 bases from V and 1 base from J, leaving 13 bases between. CDR1 and CDR2 from the germline V gene are LGHNT and FRNRAP. The CDR3 DNA sequence: TGTGCTAGTGGTTTGGTACATGGGGGAGGGAGCAATCAGCCCCAGCATTTT. It specifies CASGLVHGGGSNQPQHF.

This clone is a singleton in its sample. Its ends do not fully match the called genes, so a read error is possible. V is TRBV20-1 and J is TRBJ2-3; D is undetermined. CDR1 DFQATT and CDR2 SNEGSKA come from the germline V gene (reference sequence). This CDR3 is 11 amino acids long. DNA for the CDR3: TGCAGGGCTACTAGCACAGATACGCAGTATTTT. Translation gives CRATSTDTQYF.

The V and J genes are TRBV9 and TRBJ2-7; TRBD2 matches at 12 bases. Germline V gives CDR1 SGDLS, CDR2 YYNGEE. The CDR3 extends over 14 amino acids. With 4 bases clipped from V and 4 bases from J, the junction kept 3 bases outside the gene matches. CDR3 sequence reads: CASSTGTSGYEQYF. CDR3 sequence (DNA): TGTGCCAGCAGCACTGGGACTAGCGGGTACGAGCAGTACTTC.

This chain links TRBV5-1 with TRBJ1-1, with 9 bases matching TRBD1. CDR3 size: 14 residues. Germline CDR1 reads SGHRS; CDR2 reads YFSETQ. With 7 bases clipped from V and 1 base from J, the junction kept 5 bases outside the gene matches. In DNA, the CDR3 is TGCGCCAGCGGGAAGACAGGGGGGAACACTGAAGCTTTCTTT. This sequence encodes CASGKTGGNTEAFF.

V usage is TRBV4-3 and J usage is TRBJ2-4, with TRBD1 identical over 10 bases. In germline, CDR1 is LGHNA, CDR2 YSLEER. Trimming took 1 base from V and 8 from J; bases not matched to a gene: 5. The CDR3 sequence is 15 residues long. This CDR3 is CASSQVRDRGDIQYF. CDR3 nucleotide sequence: TGCGCCAGCAGCCAAGTACGGGACAGGGGAGACATTCAGTACTTC.

The chain uses TRBV30 and TRBJ1-5, with D tentatively TRBD1 (6 bases). V gave up 5 bases and J gave up 3 bases, with 11 bases separating them. Germline V CDR1 and CDR2: GTSNPN, SVGIG (reference sequence). This CDR3 has 13 amino acids. The CDR3 DNA follows: TGTGCCTGGCAGGACAGTCTCAATCAGCCCCAGCATTTT. Its translation: CAWQDSLNQPQHF.

The chain couples TRBV7-3 to TRBJ2-2; D unclear. The V gene's germline CDR1 is SGHTA and CDR2 FQGTGA. V gave up 1 base and J gave up 0 bases, with 9 bases separating them. CDR3 size: 16 residues. The CDR3 region is CASSLNNPANTGELFF. CDR3 bases: TGTGCCAGCAGCTTAAATAACCCGGCGAACACCGGGGAGCTGTTTTTT.

V gene TRBV29-1 combines with J gene TRBJ2-7; 10 positions match TRBD1. J was trimmed by 3 bases and V by 0 bases; bases with no gene match: 5. In germline, CDR1 is SQVTM, CDR2 ANQGSEA. The CDR3 contains 15 residues. The CDR3 coding sequence is TGCAGCGTTGAAGATCGGACAGGGGGATACTACGAGCAGTACTTC. Translated, it gives CSVEDRTGGYYEQYF.

This chain connects TRBV5-6 to TRBJ2-5, with D perhaps TRBD1 or TRBD2 (6 bases each). Looked up from germline, CDR1 is SGHDT and CDR2 is YYEEEE. There are 14 residues in the CDR3. Trimming took 0 bases from V and 4 from J, leaving 10 bases between them. The CDR3 loop reads CASSLGGARETQYF. CDR3 DNA: TGTGCCAGCAGCTTGGGGGGGGCACGAGAGACCCAGTACTTC.

In its sample, this clone is medium-sized. The rearrangement links TRBV6-5 to TRBJ1-2, with D possibly TRBD1 on 5 matching bases. The CDR3 has 13 amino acids. Germline CDR1 MNHEY, CDR2 SVGAGI. Trimming cost V 5 bases and J 2 bases, with 9 bases left between them. The CDR3 bases are TGTGCCAGCAGTCGGGAGGGGAACTATGGCTACACCTTC. Translation: CASSREGNYGYTF.

This rearrangement joins TRBV14 to TRBJ2-3; D is uncertain. V gave up 1 base and J gave up 12 bases, with 8 bases separating them. CDR1 and CDR2 from the germline V gene are SGHDN and FVKESK. This CDR3 is 11 amino acids long. The CDR3: CASSQAVYQYF. CDR3 sequence (DNA): TGTGCCAGCAGCCAAGCCGTTTATCAGTATTTT.

This sequence joins TRBV5-1 and TRBJ2-5; D possibly corresponds to TRBD2 (5 bases). The CDR3 totals 14 residues. The germline V and J ends were trimmed by 0 bases and 4 bases, with 10 bases remaining between them. From germline, CDR1 is SGHRS and CDR2 YFSETQ. The CDR3 loop is CASSLEGARETQYF. For the CDR3, the DNA is TGCGCCAGCAGCTTGGAGGGAGCTCGAGAGACCCAGTACTTC.

V usage is TRBV19 and J usage is TRBJ1-2; 9 nucleotides align to TRBD1. The germline CDR1 and CDR2 sequences are LNHDA and SQIVND (reference sequence). CDR3 size: 16 residues. V shed 3 bases and J 4 bases; nucleotides not matched to a gene: 9. The CDR3 here is CASSIRGDRASYGYTF. The CDR3 DNA is TGTGCCAGTAGTATCAGGGGGGACAGGGCATCCTATGGCTACACCTTC. Looking up the rest from reference TRBV19 and TRBJ1-2 gives the full variable domain: DGGITQSPKYLFRKEGQNVTLSCEQNLNHDAMYWYRQDPGQGLRLIYYSQIVNDFQKGDIAEGYSVSREKKESFPLTVTSAQKNPTAFYLCASSIRGDRASYGYTFGSGTRLTVV.

J is TRBJ2-2 and V is TRBV7-2; a possible D gene is TRBD2 (5 bases). This CDR3 is built from 13 residues. Trimming cost V 6 bases and J 6 bases, with 11 bases left between them. Germline V gives CDR1 SGHTA, CDR2 FQGNSA. The CDR3, as DNA: TGTGCCAGCAGTACTAGGACTGCCGGGGAGCTGTTTTTT. Encoded protein: CASSTRTAGELFF.

J is TRBJ2-3 and V is TRBV9; 11 positions match TRBD2. V shed 4 bases, J shed 0 bases, and the junction held 4 bases outside the gene matches. Germline loops: CDR1 SGDLS, CDR2 YYNGEE. This CDR3 region has 16 residues. The chain's CDR3 is CASSPTSGGSTDTQYF. The DNA of the CDR3 is TGTGCCAGCAGCCCCACTAGCGGGGGTAGCACAGATACGCAGTATTTT.

The chain combines TRBV5-1 with TRBJ1-2; 11 bases map to TRBD1. Germline CDR1 reads SGHRS; CDR2 reads YFSETQ. CDR3 size: 16 residues. Losses at the gene ends were 5 bases for V and 0 bases for J; bases not matched to a gene: 6. The chain's CDR3 is CASSRGTGGSNYGYTF. CDR3 in DNA: TGCGCCAGCAGTCGCGGGACAGGGGGGTCTAACTATGGCTACACCTTC.

For this clone: The junction and the germline gene differ at one end; a read error may be behind it. The rearrangement uses TRBV5-6 and TRBJ1-2; 7 nucleotides line up with TRBD1. Germline CDR1 reads SGHDT; CDR2 reads YYEEEE. This CDR3 region has 15 residues. The CDR3 DNA follows: TGTGCCAGCAGTTTGGACAGGTCGAACAACTATGGCTACACCTTC. Translating gives CASSLDRSNNYGYTF.